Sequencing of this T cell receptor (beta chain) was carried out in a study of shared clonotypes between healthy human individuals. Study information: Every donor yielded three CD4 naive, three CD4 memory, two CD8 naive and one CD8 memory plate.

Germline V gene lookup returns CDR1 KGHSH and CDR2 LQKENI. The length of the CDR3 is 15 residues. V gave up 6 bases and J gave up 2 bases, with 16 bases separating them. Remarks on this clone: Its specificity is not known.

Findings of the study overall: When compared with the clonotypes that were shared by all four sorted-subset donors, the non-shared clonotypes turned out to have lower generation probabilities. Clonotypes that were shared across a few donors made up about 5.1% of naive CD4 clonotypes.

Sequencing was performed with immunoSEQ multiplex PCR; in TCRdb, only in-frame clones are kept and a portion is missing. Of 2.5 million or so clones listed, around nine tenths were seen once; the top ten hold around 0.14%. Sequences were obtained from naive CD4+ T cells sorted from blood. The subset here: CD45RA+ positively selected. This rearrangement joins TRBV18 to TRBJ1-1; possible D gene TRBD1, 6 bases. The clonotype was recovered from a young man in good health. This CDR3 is CASSTQRGINTEAFF. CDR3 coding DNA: TGTGCCAGCTCGACACAGAGGGGGATCAACACTGAAGCTTTCTTT. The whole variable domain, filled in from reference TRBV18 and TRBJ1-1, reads NAGVMQNPRHLVRRRGQEARLRCSPMKGHSHVYWYRQLPEEGLKFMVYLQKENIIDESGMPKERFSAEFPKEGPSILRIQQVVRGDSAAYFCASSTQRGINTEAFFGQGTRLTVV.